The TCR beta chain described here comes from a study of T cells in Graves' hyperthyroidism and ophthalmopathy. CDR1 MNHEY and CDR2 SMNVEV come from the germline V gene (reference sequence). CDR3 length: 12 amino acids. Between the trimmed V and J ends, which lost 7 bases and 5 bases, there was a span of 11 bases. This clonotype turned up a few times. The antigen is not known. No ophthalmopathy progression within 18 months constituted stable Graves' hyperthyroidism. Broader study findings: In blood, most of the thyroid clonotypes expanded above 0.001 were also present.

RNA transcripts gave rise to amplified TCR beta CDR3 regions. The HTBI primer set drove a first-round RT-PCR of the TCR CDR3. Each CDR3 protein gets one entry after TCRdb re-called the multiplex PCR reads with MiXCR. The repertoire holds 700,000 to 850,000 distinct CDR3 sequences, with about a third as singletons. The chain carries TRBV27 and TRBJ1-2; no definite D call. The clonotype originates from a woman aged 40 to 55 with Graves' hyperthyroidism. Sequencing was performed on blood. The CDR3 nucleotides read TGTGCCAGCACTTCCCGATCGTATGGCTACACCTTC. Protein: CASTSRSYGYTF.